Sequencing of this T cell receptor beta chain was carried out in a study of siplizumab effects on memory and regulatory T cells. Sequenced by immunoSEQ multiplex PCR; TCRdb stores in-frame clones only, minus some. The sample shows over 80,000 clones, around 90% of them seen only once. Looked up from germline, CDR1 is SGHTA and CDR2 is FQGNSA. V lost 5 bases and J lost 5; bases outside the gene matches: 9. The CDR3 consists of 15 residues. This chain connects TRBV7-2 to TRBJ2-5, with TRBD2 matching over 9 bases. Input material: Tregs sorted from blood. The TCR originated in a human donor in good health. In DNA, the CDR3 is TGTGCCAGCAGCCCTTTGCGGGGGGGCTGGGAGACCCAGTACTTC. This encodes CASSPLRGGWETQYF.